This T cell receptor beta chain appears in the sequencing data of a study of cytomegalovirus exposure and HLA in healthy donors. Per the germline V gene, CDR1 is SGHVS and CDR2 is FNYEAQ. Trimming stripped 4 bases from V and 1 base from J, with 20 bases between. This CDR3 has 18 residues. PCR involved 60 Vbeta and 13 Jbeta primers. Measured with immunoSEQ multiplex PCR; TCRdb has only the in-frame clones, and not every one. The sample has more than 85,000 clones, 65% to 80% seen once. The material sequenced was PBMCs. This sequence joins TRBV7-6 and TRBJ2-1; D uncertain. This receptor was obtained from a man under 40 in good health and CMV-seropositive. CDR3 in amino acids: CASSSRGQFPPSYNEQFF. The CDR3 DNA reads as TGTGCCAGCAGCTCCCGCGGCCAGTTCCCACCGTCCTACAATGAGCAGTTCTTC.